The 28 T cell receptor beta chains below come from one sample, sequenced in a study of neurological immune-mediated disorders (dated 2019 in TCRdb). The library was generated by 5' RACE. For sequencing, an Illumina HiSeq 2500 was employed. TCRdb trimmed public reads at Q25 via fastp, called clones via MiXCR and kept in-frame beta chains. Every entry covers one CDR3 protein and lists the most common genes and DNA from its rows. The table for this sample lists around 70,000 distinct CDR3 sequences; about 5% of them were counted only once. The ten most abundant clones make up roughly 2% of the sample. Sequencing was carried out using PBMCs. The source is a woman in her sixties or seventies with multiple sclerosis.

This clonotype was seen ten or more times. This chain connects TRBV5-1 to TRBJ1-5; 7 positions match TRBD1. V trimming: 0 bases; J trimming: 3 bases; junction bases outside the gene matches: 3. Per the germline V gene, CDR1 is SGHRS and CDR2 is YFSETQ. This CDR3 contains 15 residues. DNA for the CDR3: TGCGCCAGCAGCTTGGGGGGGACAGACAATCAGCCCCAGCATTTT. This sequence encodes CASSLGGTDNQPQHF.

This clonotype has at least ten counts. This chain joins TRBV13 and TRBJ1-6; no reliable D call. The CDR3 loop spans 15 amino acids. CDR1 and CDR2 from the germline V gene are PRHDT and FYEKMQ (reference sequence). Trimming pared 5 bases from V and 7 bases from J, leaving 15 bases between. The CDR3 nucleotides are TGTGCCAGCAGCAGAACCGGGAACGTAAATTCACCCCTCCACTTT. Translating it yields CASSRTGNVNSPLHF. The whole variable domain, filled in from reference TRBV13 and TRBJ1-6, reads AAGVIQSPRHLIKEKRETATLKCYPIPRHDTVYWYQQGPGQDPQFLISFYEKMQSDKGSIPDRFSAQQFSDYHSELNMSSLELGDSALYFCASSRTGNVNSPLHFGNGTRLTVT.

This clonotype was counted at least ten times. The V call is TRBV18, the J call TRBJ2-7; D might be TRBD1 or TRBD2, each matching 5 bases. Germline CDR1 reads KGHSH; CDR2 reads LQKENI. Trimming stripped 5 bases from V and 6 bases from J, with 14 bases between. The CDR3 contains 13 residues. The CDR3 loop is CASSSSTGTEQYF. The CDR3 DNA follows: TGTGCCAGCTCATCATCGACCGGGACCGAGCAGTACTTC.

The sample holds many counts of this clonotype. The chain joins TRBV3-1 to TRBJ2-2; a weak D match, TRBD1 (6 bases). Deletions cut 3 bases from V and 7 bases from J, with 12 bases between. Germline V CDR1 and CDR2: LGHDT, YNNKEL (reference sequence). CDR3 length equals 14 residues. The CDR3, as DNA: TGTGCCAGCAGCCAGTTACAGGGTGGCGGGGAGCTGTTTTTT. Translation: CASSQLQGGGELFF.

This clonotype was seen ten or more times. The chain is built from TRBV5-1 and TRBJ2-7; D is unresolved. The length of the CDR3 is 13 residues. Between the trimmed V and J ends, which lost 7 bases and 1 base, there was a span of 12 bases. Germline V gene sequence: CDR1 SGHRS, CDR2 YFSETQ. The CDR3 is CASGQETSYEQYF. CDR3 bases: TGCGCCAGCGGTCAGGAGACTTCCTACGAGCAGTACTTC.

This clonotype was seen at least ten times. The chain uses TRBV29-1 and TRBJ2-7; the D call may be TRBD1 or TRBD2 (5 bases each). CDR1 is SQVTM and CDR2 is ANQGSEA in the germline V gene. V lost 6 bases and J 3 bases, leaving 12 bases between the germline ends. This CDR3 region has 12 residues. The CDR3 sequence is CSVRGRDYEQYF. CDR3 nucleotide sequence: TGCAGCGTACGGGGACGAGACTACGAGCAGTACTTC.

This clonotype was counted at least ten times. The CDR3 region has the DNA TGTGCCAGCAGCACCAAAGGACAGGGGGCGCGTCAGCCCCAGCATTTT. This sequence encodes CASSTKGQGARQPQHF. The chain carries TRBV6-1 and TRBJ1-5, with 11 bases fitting TRBD1. CDR1 and CDR2 from the germline V gene are MNHNS and SASEGT. This CDR3 is 16 amino acids long. V lost 6 bases to trimming and J lost 6 bases; unmatched junction nucleotides: 10.

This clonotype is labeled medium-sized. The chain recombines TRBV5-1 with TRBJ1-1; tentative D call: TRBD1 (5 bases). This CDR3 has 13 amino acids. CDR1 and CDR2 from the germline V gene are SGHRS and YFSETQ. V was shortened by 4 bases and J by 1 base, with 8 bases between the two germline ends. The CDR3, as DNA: TGCGCCAGCAGCACCGGGGGGAACACTGAAGCTTTCTTT. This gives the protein CASSTGGNTEAFF.

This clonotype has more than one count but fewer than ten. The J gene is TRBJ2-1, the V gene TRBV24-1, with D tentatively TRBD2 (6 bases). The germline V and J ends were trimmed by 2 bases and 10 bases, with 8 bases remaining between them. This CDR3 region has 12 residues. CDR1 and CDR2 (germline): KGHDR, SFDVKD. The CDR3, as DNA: TGTGCCACCAGTGATTGGAGGGGAGAGCAGTTCTTC. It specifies CATSDWRGEQFF.

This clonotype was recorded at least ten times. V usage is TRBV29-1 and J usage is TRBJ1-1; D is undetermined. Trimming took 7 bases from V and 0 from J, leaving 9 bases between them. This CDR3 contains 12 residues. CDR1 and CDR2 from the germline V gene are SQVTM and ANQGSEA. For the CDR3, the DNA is TGCAGCGCTCAGCTCATGAACACTGAAGCTTTCTTT. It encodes CSAQLMNTEAFF. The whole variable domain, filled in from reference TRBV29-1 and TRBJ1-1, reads SAVISQKPSRDICQRGTSLTIQCQVDSQVTMMFWYRQQPGQSLTLIATANQGSEATYESGFVIDKFPISRPNLTFSTLTVSNMSPEDSSIYLCSAQLMNTEAFFGQGTRLTVV.

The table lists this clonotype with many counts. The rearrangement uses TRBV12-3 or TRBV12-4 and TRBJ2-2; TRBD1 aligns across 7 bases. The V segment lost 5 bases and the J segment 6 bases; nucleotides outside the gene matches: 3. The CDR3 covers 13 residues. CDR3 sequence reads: CASSPTGAGELFF. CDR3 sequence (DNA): TGTGCCAGCAGTCCTACAGGGGCCGGGGAGCTGTTTTTT.

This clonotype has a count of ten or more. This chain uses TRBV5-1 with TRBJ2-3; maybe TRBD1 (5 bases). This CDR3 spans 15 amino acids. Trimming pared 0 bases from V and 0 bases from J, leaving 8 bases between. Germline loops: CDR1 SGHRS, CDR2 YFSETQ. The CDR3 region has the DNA TGCGCCAGCAGCTTGGGGGGCGCTAGCACAGATACGCAGTATTTT. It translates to CASSLGGASTDTQYF.

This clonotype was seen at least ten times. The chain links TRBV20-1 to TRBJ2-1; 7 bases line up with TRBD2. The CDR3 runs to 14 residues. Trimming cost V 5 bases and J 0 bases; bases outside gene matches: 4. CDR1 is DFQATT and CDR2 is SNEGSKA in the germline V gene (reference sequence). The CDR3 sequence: CSAQGGFSYNEQFF. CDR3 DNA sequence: TGCAGTGCTCAGGGAGGGTTCTCCTACAATGAGCAGTTCTTC.

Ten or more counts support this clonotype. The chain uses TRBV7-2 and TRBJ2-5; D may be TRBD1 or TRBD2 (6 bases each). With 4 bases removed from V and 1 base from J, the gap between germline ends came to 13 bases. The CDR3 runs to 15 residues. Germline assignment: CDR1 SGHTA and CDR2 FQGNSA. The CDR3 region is CASSYRRGTQETQYF. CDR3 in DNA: TGTGCCAGCAGCTACCGGAGGGGGACCCAAGAGACCCAGTACTTC.

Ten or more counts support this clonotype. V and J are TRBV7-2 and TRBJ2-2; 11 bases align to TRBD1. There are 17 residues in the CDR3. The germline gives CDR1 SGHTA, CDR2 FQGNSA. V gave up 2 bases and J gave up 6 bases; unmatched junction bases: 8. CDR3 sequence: CASSLSPDRGLAGELFF. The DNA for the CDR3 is TGTGCCAGCAGCTTAAGCCCGGACAGGGGGCTAGCCGGGGAGCTGTTTTTT.

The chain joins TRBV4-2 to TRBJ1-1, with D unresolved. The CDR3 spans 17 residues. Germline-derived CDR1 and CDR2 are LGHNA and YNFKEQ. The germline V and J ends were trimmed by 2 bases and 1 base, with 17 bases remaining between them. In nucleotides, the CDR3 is TGTGCCAGCAGCCAACTCGCAAATAGGGCAGGGAACACTGAAGCTTTCTTT. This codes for CASSQLANRAGNTEAFF.

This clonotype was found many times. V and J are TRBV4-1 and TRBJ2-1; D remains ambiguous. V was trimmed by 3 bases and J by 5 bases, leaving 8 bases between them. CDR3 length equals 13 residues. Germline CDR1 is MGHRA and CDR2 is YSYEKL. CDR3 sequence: CASSQARDNEQFF. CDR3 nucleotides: TGCGCCAGCAGCCAGGCCCGGGACAATGAGCAGTTCTTC.

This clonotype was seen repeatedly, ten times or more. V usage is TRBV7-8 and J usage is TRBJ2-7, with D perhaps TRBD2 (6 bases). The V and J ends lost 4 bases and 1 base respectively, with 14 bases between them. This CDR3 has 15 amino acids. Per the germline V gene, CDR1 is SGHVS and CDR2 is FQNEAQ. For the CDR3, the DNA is TGTGCCAGCAGCTACCGGACGGGAGTTTCCTACGAGCAGTACTTC. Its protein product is CASSYRTGVSYEQYF.

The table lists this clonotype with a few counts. The CDR3 loop is CASSSGTGGYNEQFF. For the CDR3, the DNA is TGTGCCAGCAGTTCCGGGACAGGGGGATACAATGAGCAGTTCTTC. The gene calls are TRBV12-3 or TRBV12-4 and TRBJ2-1, with 11 nucleotides matching TRBD1. V lost 4 bases to trimming and J lost 4 bases; unmatched junction nucleotides: 3. This CDR3 has 15 amino acids.

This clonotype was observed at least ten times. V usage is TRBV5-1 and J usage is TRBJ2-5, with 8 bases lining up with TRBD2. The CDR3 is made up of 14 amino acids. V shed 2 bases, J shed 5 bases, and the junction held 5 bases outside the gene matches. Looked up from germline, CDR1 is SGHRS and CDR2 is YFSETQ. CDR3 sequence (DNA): TGCGCCAGCAGCTTCCGGGAGGGAGAGGAGACCCAGTACTTC. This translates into CASSFREGEETQYF. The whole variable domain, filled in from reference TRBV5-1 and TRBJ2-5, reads KAGVTQTPRYLIKTRGQQVTLSCSPISGHRSVSWYQQTPGQGLQFLFEYFSETQRNKGNFPGRFSGRQFSNSRSEMNVSTLELGDSALYLCASSFREGEETQYFGPGTRLLVL.

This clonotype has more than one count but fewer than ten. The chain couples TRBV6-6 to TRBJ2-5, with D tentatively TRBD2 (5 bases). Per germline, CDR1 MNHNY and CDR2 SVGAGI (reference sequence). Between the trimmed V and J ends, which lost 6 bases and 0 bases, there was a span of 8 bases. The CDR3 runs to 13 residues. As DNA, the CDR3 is TGTGCCAGCAGACAGCGGAACCAAGAGACCCAGTACTTC. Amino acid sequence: CASRQRNQETQYF.

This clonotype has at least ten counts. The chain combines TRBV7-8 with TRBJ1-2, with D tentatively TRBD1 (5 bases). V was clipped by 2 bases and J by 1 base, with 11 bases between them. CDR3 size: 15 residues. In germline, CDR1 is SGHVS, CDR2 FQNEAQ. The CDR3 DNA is TGTGCCAGCAGCTTATCGACAGCCCTTAACTATGGCTACACCTTC. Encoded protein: CASSLSTALNYGYTF.

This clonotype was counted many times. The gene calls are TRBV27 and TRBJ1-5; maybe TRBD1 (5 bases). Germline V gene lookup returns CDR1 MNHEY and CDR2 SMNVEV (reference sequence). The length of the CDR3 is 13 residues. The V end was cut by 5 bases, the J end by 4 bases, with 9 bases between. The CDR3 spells CASSRDGNQPQHF. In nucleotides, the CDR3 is TGTGCCAGCAGTCGGGACGGAAATCAGCCCCAGCATTTT.

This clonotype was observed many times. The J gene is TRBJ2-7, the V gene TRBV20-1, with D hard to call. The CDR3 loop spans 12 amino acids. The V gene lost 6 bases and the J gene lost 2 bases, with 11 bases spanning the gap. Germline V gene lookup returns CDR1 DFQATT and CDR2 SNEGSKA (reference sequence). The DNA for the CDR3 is TGCAGTGCCTTCGACGTACCCTACGAGCAGTACTTC. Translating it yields CSAFDVPYEQYF.

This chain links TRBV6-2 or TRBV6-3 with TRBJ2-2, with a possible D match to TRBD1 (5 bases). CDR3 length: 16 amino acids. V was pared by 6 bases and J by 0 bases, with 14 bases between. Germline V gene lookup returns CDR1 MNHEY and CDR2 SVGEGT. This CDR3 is CASSPTRAANTGELFF. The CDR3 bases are TGTGCCAGCAGCCCCACCAGGGCAGCGAACACCGGGGAGCTGTTTTTT.

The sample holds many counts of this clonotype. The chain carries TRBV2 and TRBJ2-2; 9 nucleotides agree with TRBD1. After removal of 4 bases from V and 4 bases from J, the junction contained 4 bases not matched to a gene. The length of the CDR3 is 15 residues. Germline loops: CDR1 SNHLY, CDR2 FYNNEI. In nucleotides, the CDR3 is TGTGCCAGCAGTGCCGGGACAGGGCGCACCGGGGAGCTGTTTTTT. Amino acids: CASSAGTGRTGELFF.

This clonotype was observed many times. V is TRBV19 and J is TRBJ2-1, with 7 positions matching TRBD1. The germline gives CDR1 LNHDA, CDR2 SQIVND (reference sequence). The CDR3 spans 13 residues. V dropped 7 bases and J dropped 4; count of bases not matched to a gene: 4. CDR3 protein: CASNRGVYNEQFF. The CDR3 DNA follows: TGTGCCAGTAACAGGGGCGTTTACAATGAGCAGTTCTTC.

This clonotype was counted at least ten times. The CDR3 is CSARDGDYQPQHF. The CDR3 DNA reads as TGCAGTGCTAGGGACGGAGACTATCAGCCCCAGCATTTT. The chain combines TRBV20-1 with TRBJ1-5, with unresolved D. The germline V gene encodes CDR1 DFQATT and CDR2 SNEGSKA (reference sequence). This CDR3 has 13 residues. V was trimmed by 3 bases and J by 5 bases, leaving 11 bases between them.